This passage covers 22 T cell receptor beta chains from one sample sequenced in a study of CD8+ T cells in alopecia areata. Extraction and reverse transcription of RNA yielded cDNA as the sequencing template. TCRdb's table, derived via immunoSEQ multiplex PCR, lists solely in-frame clones and lacks some. The sample records about 180,000 clones, around 71% being singletons. Sequencing was performed on CD8+ T cells sorted from blood, taken at week 0. Receptor source: a human donor with alopecia areata.

The J gene is TRBJ2-7, the V gene TRBV9, with D possibly TRBD2 on 5 matching bases. V was clipped by 4 bases and J by 7 bases, with 21 bases between them. CDR3 size: 15 residues. Germline-derived CDR1 and CDR2 are SGDLS and YYNGEE. CDR3 sequence (DNA): TGTGCCAGCAGCTACAACCCGGATGGATGGAGGGAGCAGTACTTC. Translation gives CASSYNPDGWREQYF.

The chain employs TRBV5-1 and TRBJ2-1, with 7 bases matching TRBD1. Germline V gives CDR1 SGHRS, CDR2 YFSETQ. The CDR3 has 15 residues. The V segment lost 4 bases and the J segment 0 bases; nucleotides outside the gene matches: 4. The CDR3 DNA reads as TGCGCCAGCAGCCCAGGGACAGACTCCTACAATGAGCAGTTCTTC. Its translation: CASSPGTDSYNEQFF.

The V call is TRBV15, the J call TRBJ1-1; 9 nucleotides align to TRBD1. Per germline, CDR1 LNHNV and CDR2 YYDKDF (reference sequence). The CDR3 totals 13 residues. J lost 5 bases, V lost 8 bases, and 6 bases had no gene match. The CDR3 coding sequence is TGTGCCACCGGGGGGACAGGGAGGACTGAAGCTTTCTTT. It encodes CATGGTGRTEAFF.

This clone was observed a handful of times. V gene TRBV12-5 combines with J gene TRBJ2-5, with a weak D call TRBD1 (5 bases). The CDR3 totals 13 residues. Trimming shortened V by 6 bases and J by 4 bases, and 12 bases separated the two germline ends. CDR1 is LGHNT and CDR2 is FRNRAP in the germline V gene. The CDR3 nucleotides read TGTGCTAGTGGCCAGGGTGGTCGAGAGACCCAGTACTTC. It codes for CASGQGGRETQYF.

The chain links TRBV30 to TRBJ1-1; TRBD1 might be the D (6 bases). Deletions cut 4 bases from V and 6 bases from J, with 15 bases between. Germline V gene lookup returns CDR1 GTSNPN and CDR2 SVGIG (reference sequence). CDR3 length equals 13 residues. The CDR3 sequence is CAWTPVRGSEAFF. The CDR3 coding sequence is TGTGCCTGGACTCCCGTCAGGGGATCTGAAGCTTTCTTT. Using reference TRBV30 and TRBJ1-1 for the parts outside the CDR3, the full variable domain is SQTIHQWPATLVQPVGSPLSLECTVEGTSNPNLYWYRQAAGRGLQLLFYSVGIGQISSEVPQNLSASRPQDRQFILSSKKLLLSDSGFYLCAWTPVRGSEAFFGQGTRLTVV.

The chain is built from TRBV2 and TRBJ1-3; TRBD1 aligns across 7 bases. Germline CDR1 and CDR2: SNHLY and FYNNEI. The J segment lost 4 bases and the V segment lost 6 bases, leaving 0 bases of the junction unmatched. This CDR3 is built from 12 residues. CDR3 in DNA: TGTGCCAGCAGGGACAGGGGAAACACCATATATTTT. Translating it yields CASRDRGNTIYF.

This clone was seen only a few times. The CDR3 is CASSHFAVRGREQYF. The CDR3 region has the DNA TGCGCCAGCAGTCATTTCGCGGTCAGGGGCCGAGAGCAGTACTTC. This chain joins TRBV23-1 and TRBJ2-7; tentative D call: TRBD1 (6 bases). TRBV23-1 has ORF status, its function being uncertain. This CDR3 has 15 amino acids. Trimming removed 3 bases at V and 7 bases at J, with 19 bases between.

This chain links TRBV14 with TRBJ2-6, with a weak D call TRBD2 (5 bases). The germline V gene has CDR1 SGHDN and CDR2 FVKESK. This CDR3 has 16 residues. V lost 1 base and J lost 2, with 9 bases in between. This chain's CDR3 is CASSQVGGAGANVLTF. DNA for the CDR3: TGTGCCAGCAGCCAAGTTGGAGGTGCTGGGGCCAACGTCCTGACTTTC. Full variable domain (outside the CDR3, taken from reference TRBV14 and TRBJ2-6): EAGVTQFPSHSVIEKGQTVTLRCDPISGHDNLYWYRRVMGKEIKFLLHFVKESKQDESGMPNNRFLAERTGGTYSTLKVQPAELEDSGVYFCASSQVGGAGANVLTFGAGSRLTVL.

The table lists this clone with a few counts. The CDR3 sequence is CASSYPGAGETQYF. CDR3 DNA sequence: TGTGCCAGCAGCTACCCGGGGGCCGGGGAGACCCAGTACTTC. The chain has TRBV7-2 and TRBJ2-5; D tentatively fits TRBD1 or TRBD2 (6 bases each). Germline values: CDR1 SGHTA, CDR2 FQGNSA. The CDR3 is made up of 14 amino acids. V was clipped by 4 bases and J by 5 bases, with 14 bases between them.

The J gene is TRBJ1-2, the V gene TRBV19, with D possibly TRBD1 on 6 matching bases. Germline values: CDR1 LNHDA, CDR2 SQIVND (reference sequence). This CDR3 comprises 16 residues. The V end was cut by 7 bases, the J end by 8 bases, with 26 bases between. As DNA, the CDR3 is TGTGCCAGTACCCAGCGGCGGGACACCAGAACGGGAGGCTACACCTTC. It codes for CASTQRRDTRTGGYTF.

The V gene is TRBV15, the J gene TRBJ2-1; tentative D call: TRBD2 (6 bases). Germline values: CDR1 LNHNV, CDR2 YYDKDF (reference sequence). Trimming took 5 bases from V and 0 from J, leaving 11 bases between them. The CDR3 contains 15 residues. The CDR3 bases are TGTGCCACCAGCCTCGCGGGGCCCTCCTACAATGAGCAGTTCTTC. Translated, it gives CATSLAGPSYNEQFF.

The chain combines TRBV6-5 with TRBJ1-2; 7 bases line up with TRBD1. V was clipped by 4 bases and J by 2 bases; unmatched bases: 1. Germline-derived CDR1 and CDR2 are MNHEY and SVGAGI. This CDR3 has 13 amino acids. CDR3 coding DNA: TGTGCCAGCAGTTGGGGACAGAACTATGGCTACACCTTC. This encodes CASSWGQNYGYTF.

This clone was recorded a few times. The chain recombines TRBV29-1 with TRBJ2-5; a possible D gene is TRBD2 (5 bases). The CDR3 sequence is 14 residues long. Looked up from germline, CDR1 is SQVTM and CDR2 is ANQGSEA. V was cut by 4 bases and J by 1 base, with 13 bases left in between. CDR3 DNA: TGCAGCGTTGCGGGGTTACAGAGCCAAGAGACCCAGTACTTC. Its protein is CSVAGLQSQETQYF.

This clone was seen a few times. The rearrangement uses TRBV30 and TRBJ2-1; D perhaps matches TRBD2 (7 bases). The CDR3 sequence is 14 residues long. Germline CDR1 is GTSNPN and CDR2 is SVGIG (reference sequence). V lost 3 bases to trimming and J lost 9 bases, with 18 bases between them. CDR3 loop: CAWSVGGLFSEQFF. DNA for the CDR3: TGTGCCTGGAGCGTAGGGGGACTATTCAGTGAGCAGTTCTTC. Based on the CDR3 plus reference TRBV30 and TRBJ2-1, the full variable domain is SQTIHQWPATLVQPVGSPLSLECTVEGTSNPNLYWYRQAAGRGLQLLFYSVGIGQISSEVPQNLSASRPQDRQFILSSKKLLLSDSGFYLCAWSVGGLFSEQFFGPGTRLTVL.

This chain connects TRBV27 to TRBJ2-7; D remains ambiguous. This CDR3 region has 14 residues. Trimming stripped 4 bases from V and 7 bases from J, with 17 bases between. CDR1 and CDR2 (germline): MNHEY, SMNVEV (reference sequence). The CDR3 sequence is CASSSPYLSEEQYF. CDR3 DNA sequence: TGTGCCAGCAGTTCCCCGTACCTCTCCGAGGAGCAGTACTTC.

In this sample, this clone turned up a few times. The J gene is TRBJ1-1, the V gene TRBV29-1; D is unresolved. The V and J ends lost 7 bases and 1 base respectively, with 10 bases between them. The CDR3 covers 12 residues. In germline, CDR1 is SQVTM, CDR2 ANQGSEA. CDR3 amino acids: CSALRGNTEAFF. The CDR3 region has the DNA TGCAGCGCCTTGAGAGGGAACACTGAAGCTTTCTTT.

The chain couples TRBV14 to TRBJ2-2, with D tentatively TRBD1 (6 bases). Germline-derived CDR1 and CDR2 are SGHDN and FVKESK. V lost 6 bases, J lost 7 bases, and 12 bases lay in between. CDR3 size: 13 residues. As DNA, the CDR3 is TGTGCCAGCAGGTTACAGGGAGACGGGGAGCTGTTTTTT. This sequence encodes CASRLQGDGELFF.

Concerning this clone: Other DNA sequences in this specimen translate into the identical CDR3. V and J are TRBV29-1 and TRBJ1-2; D is uncertain. Trimming pared 2 bases from V and 0 bases from J, leaving 7 bases between. This CDR3 spans 13 amino acids. Per germline, CDR1 SQVTM and CDR2 ANQGSEA. CDR3: CSVESGANYGYTF. CDR3 DNA: TGCAGCGTTGAATCAGGCGCTAACTATGGCTACACCTTC.

Of note for this clone: The sample contains more than one DNA sequence encoding this CDR3. The chain uses TRBV29-1 and TRBJ1-1; D is ambiguous. In germline, CDR1 is SQVTM, CDR2 ANQGSEA. The CDR3 spans 12 residues. The germline V and J ends were trimmed by 4 bases and 0 bases, with 6 bases remaining between them. In DNA, the CDR3 is TGCAGCGTTGGGAGGATGAACACTGAAGCTTTCTTT. Its protein is CSVGRMNTEAFF.

The chain carries TRBV5-1 and TRBJ1-1; 10 bases map to TRBD1. The CDR3 extends over 15 amino acids. Trimming at V came to 4 bases and at J to 3 bases, leaving 6 bases not matched to a gene. Germline CDR1 SGHRS, CDR2 YFSETQ. The CDR3 sequence: CASSHSGTGDTEAFF. In DNA form, the CDR3 reads TGCGCCAGCAGCCACTCAGGGACAGGGGACACTGAAGCTTTCTTT.

The chain couples TRBV15 to TRBJ2-5; tentatively, D is TRBD2 (5 bases). Germline V lookup: CDR1 LNHNV, CDR2 YYDKDF (reference sequence). The CDR3 consists of 15 residues. Trimming stripped 0 bases from V and 4 bases from J, with 12 bases between. The CDR3, as DNA: TGTGCCACCAGCAGAGACATGGCCAGCGGAGAGACCCAGTACTTC. It translates to CATSRDMASGETQYF.

The chain couples TRBV10-3 to TRBJ1-5, with TRBD1 matching over 10 bases. This CDR3 contains 15 residues. Germline V gives CDR1 ENHRY, CDR2 SYGVKD. V lost 2 bases, J lost 7 bases, and 5 bases stayed unmatched. The CDR3 nucleotides read TGTGCCATCAGTGAGGCGGACAGGGGGACCCAGCCCCAGCATTTT. Translating it yields CAISEADRGTQPQHF.